A selection of T cell receptor beta chains follows, all from one sample in a study of blood T cell repertoires in COVID-19. Clones were sequenced by immunoSEQ multiplex PCR, and TCRdb holds only the in-frame ones, with some missing. The sample carries around 110,000 clones, around 78% recorded once. Input material: peripheral blood. The receptors stem from an elderly man with COVID-19, enrolled during active disease. Each CDR3 is given with its conserved first and last residue. The order of the fields is V gene, D gene, clone size, J gene, CDR3 DNA, CDR3 protein. A D gene is named only where the DNA matches it firmly. Size tells how often a clone was seen (once, few, many) or the class of an expanded clone, and some rows leave it out.

v_gene: TRBV7-2
d_gene: -
abundance: -
j_gene: TRBJ2-1
CDR3nt: TGTGCCAGCAGCCTTATCCATGAGCAGTTCTTC
CDR3aa: CASSLIHEQFF

v_gene: TRBV28
d_gene: -
abundance: -
j_gene: TRBJ2-3
CDR3nt: TGTGCCAGCAGTTTTTTCGGTCGCGGCACAGATACGCAGTATTTT
CDR3aa: CASSFFGRGTDTQYF

v_gene: TRBV4-1
d_gene: -
abundance: -
j_gene: TRBJ2-7
CDR3nt: TGCGCCAGCAGCCACCCTCCAATGGGCCACCTCTCCTACGAGCAGTACTTC
CDR3aa: CASSHPPMGHLSYEQYF

v_gene: TRBV7-8
d_gene: -
abundance: -
j_gene: TRBJ1-1
CDR3nt: TGTGCCAGCAGCTTAGGCCCAGAGAACACTGAAGCTTTCTTT
CDR3aa: CASSLGPENTEAFF

v_gene: TRBV28
d_gene: -
abundance: few
j_gene: TRBJ1-2
CDR3nt: TGTGCCAGCAGTTTTACAGGGTATGCCCTCGGCGGCTACACCTTC
CDR3aa: CASSFTGYALGGYTF

v_gene: TRBV18
d_gene: TRBD1
abundance: -
j_gene: TRBJ1-3
CDR3nt: TGTGCCAGCTCACCGGGACAGGGCGGGTCTGGAAACACCATATATTTT
CDR3aa: CASSPGQGGSGNTIYF

v_gene: TRBV4-3
d_gene: TRBD1
abundance: -
j_gene: TRBJ2-5
CDR3nt: TGCGCCAGCAGCCAAGGGACAGGGGATGGAGAGACCCAGTACTTC
CDR3aa: CASSQGTGDGETQYF

v_gene: TRBV27
d_gene: TRBD2
abundance: -
j_gene: TRBJ2-3
CDR3nt: TGTGCCAGCAGTTTCCGAATAGGCGGGTCGGGGGGGGCAGATACGCAGTATTTT
CDR3aa: CASSFRIGGSGGADTQYF

v_gene: TRBV21-1
d_gene: -
abundance: once
j_gene: TRBJ1-6
CDR3nt: TGTGCCAGCAGCATACAGGGGGCGGATTCACCCCTCCACTTT
CDR3aa: CASSIQGADSPLHF

v_gene: TRBV30
d_gene: -
abundance: -
j_gene: TRBJ1-5
CDR3nt: TGTGCCTGGAGTGTAGGGGTTTTCAATCAGCCCCAGCATTTT
CDR3aa: CAWSVGVFNQPQHF

v_gene: TRBV6-5
d_gene: -
abundance: -
j_gene: TRBJ2-7
CDR3nt: TGTGCCAGCCAATCGGGGGGCAGCCCTCCCTTGGAGCAGTACTTC
CDR3aa: CASQSGGSPPLEQYF

v_gene: TRBV7-2
d_gene: -
abundance: -
j_gene: TRBJ1-5
CDR3nt: TGTGCCAGCAGCTTAGATTACAATCAGCCCCAGCATTTT
CDR3aa: CASSLDYNQPQHF

v_gene: TRBV5-1
d_gene: TRBD1
abundance: few
j_gene: TRBJ2-1
CDR3nt: TGCGCCAGCAGCTTGTCACCCAACAGGGGAGATGAGCAGTTCTTC
CDR3aa: CASSLSPNRGDEQFF

v_gene: TRBV19
d_gene: -
abundance: -
j_gene: TRBJ2-2
CDR3nt: TGTGCCAGTAGTATAGGTCGGACAATAAACACCGGGGAGCTGTTTTTT
CDR3aa: CASSIGRTINTGELFF

v_gene: TRBV6-5
d_gene: TRBD2
abundance: -
j_gene: TRBJ2-7
CDR3nt: TGTGCCAGCAGTTACTCGAGGAGACTAGCGGGAGACGAGCAGTACTTC
CDR3aa: CASSYSRRLAGDEQYF

v_gene: TRBV27
d_gene: -
abundance: -
j_gene: TRBJ2-7
CDR3nt: TGTGCCAGCAGCTCACTTGGGGCCGCCTCCTACGAGCAGTACTTC
CDR3aa: CASSSLGAASYEQYF

v_gene: TRBV4-1
d_gene: TRBD2
abundance: -
j_gene: TRBJ2-7
CDR3nt: TGCGCCAGCAGCCCTACTAGCGGGAGGGCCCCCGAGCAGTACTTC
CDR3aa: CASSPTSGRAPEQYF

v_gene: TRBV10-3
d_gene: TRBD2
abundance: -
j_gene: TRBJ2-2
CDR3nt: TGTGCCATCAGTGATAGTAGCGGGTCCTCGAACACCGGGGAGCTGTTTTTT
CDR3aa: CAISDSSGSSNTGELFF

v_gene: TRBV30
d_gene: -
abundance: -
j_gene: TRBJ1-5
CDR3nt: TGTGCCTGGACCGGGGGGGGCAATCAGCCCCAGCATTTT
CDR3aa: CAWTGGGNQPQHF

v_gene: TRBV11-2
d_gene: TRBD1
abundance: -
j_gene: TRBJ2-2
CDR3nt: TGTGCCAGCAGCTTAACCCGGGACAGGGGTGCCGGGGAGCTGTTTTTT
CDR3aa: CASSLTRDRGAGELFF

v_gene: TRBV10-3
d_gene: TRBD1
abundance: -
j_gene: TRBJ1-1
CDR3nt: TGTGCCATCAGTGGGGGACAGGGGAGGAACACTGAAGCTTTCTTT
CDR3aa: CAISGGQGRNTEAFF

v_gene: TRBV28
d_gene: -
abundance: -
j_gene: TRBJ2-3
CDR3nt: TGTGCCAGCAGTTTCCGACCGCAAGGGGGGGCCGCAGGCACAGATACGCAGTATTTT
CDR3aa: CASSFRPQGGAAGTDTQYF

v_gene: TRBV7-9
d_gene: TRBD2
abundance: -
j_gene: TRBJ2-2
CDR3nt: TGTGCCAGCAGCGTTCTAGCGGGAGTGGACGGGGAGCTGTTTTTT
CDR3aa: CASSVLAGVDGELFF

v_gene: TRBV28
d_gene: -
abundance: -
j_gene: TRBJ1-5
CDR3nt: TGTGCCAGCAGTCCGGGTGGTCAGCCCCAGCATTTT
CDR3aa: CASSPGGQPQHF

v_gene: TRBV5-4
d_gene: TRBD1
abundance: -
j_gene: TRBJ2-3
CDR3nt: TGTGCCAGCAGCATTTTAACCGGGACAGGGAGCACAGATACGCAGTATTTT
CDR3aa: CASSILTGTGSTDTQYF

v_gene: TRBV29-1
d_gene: -
abundance: -
j_gene: TRBJ2-7
CDR3nt: TGCAGCGTTTCCCGTGGCTCCCTCTACGAGCAGTACTTC
CDR3aa: CSVSRGSLYEQYF

v_gene: TRBV4-3
d_gene: TRBD1
abundance: few
j_gene: TRBJ2-5
CDR3nt: TGCGCCAGCAGCCAAGATCTTCAGGGGGTTCAAGAGACCCAGTACTTC
CDR3aa: CASSQDLQGVQETQYF

v_gene: TRBV24-1
d_gene: -
abundance: once
j_gene: TRBJ2-1
CDR3nt: TGTGCCACCAGTAACTGGCGGGACAATGAGCAGTTCTTC
CDR3aa: CATSNWRDNEQFF

v_gene: TRBV7-9
d_gene: -
abundance: -
j_gene: TRBJ1-2
CDR3nt: TGTGCCAGCAGCTCAAGGACACCGTACTATGGCTACACCTTC
CDR3aa: CASSSRTPYYGYTF

v_gene: TRBV19
d_gene: -
abundance: -
j_gene: TRBJ1-2
CDR3nt: TGTGCCAGTAGTATAGATCTCCGGGGCTATGGCTACACCTTC
CDR3aa: CASSIDLRGYGYTF

v_gene: TRBV19
d_gene: TRBD2
abundance: -
j_gene: TRBJ2-7
CDR3nt: TGTGCCAGTAGTATAAATTGGCTAGCGGCGAGCTCCTACGAGCAGTACTTC
CDR3aa: CASSINWLAASSYEQYF

v_gene: TRBV3-1/TRBV3-2
d_gene: TRBD2
abundance: -
j_gene: TRBJ2-3
CDR3nt: TGTGCCAGCAGCTATAGCGGGAGGGCCGGTGGAGATACGCAGTATTTT
CDR3aa: CASSYSGRAGGDTQYF

v_gene: TRBV28
d_gene: TRBD1
abundance: -
j_gene: TRBJ2-4
CDR3nt: TGTGCCAGCAGCCAGGACAGGGGTATCAACATTCAGTACTTC
CDR3aa: CASSQDRGINIQYF

v_gene: TRBV9
d_gene: -
abundance: -
j_gene: TRBJ2-7
CDR3nt: TGTGCCAGCAGCGCCCAGGGGCAGGCCTACGAGCAGTACTTC
CDR3aa: CASSAQGQAYEQYF

v_gene: TRBV15
d_gene: -
abundance: -
j_gene: TRBJ1-5
CDR3nt: TGTGCCACCAGCAGCTTTAATCAGCCCCAGCATTTT
CDR3aa: CATSSFNQPQHF

v_gene: TRBV24-1
d_gene: -
abundance: once
j_gene: TRBJ1-4
CDR3nt: TGTGCCACCAGTGAAGGAGGACTGACAACTAATGAAAAACTGTTTTTT
CDR3aa: CATSEGGLTTNEKLFF

v_gene: TRBV14
d_gene: TRBD1
abundance: few
j_gene: TRBJ2-7
CDR3nt: TGTGCCAGCAGCCCCTGGACAGGGTCCTACGAGCAGTACTTC
CDR3aa: CASSPWTGSYEQYF

v_gene: TRBV11-3
d_gene: TRBD1
abundance: few
j_gene: TRBJ2-7
CDR3nt: TGTGCCAGCAGCCCACGGACAGGCACGGGCGAGCAGTACTTC
CDR3aa: CASSPRTGTGEQYF

v_gene: TRBV9
d_gene: -
abundance: -
j_gene: TRBJ2-7
CDR3nt: TGTGCCAGCAGCGTAGGGCCTTACAACTCCTACGAGCAGTACTTC
CDR3aa: CASSVGPYNSYEQYF

v_gene: TRBV9
d_gene: TRBD2
abundance: -
j_gene: TRBJ2-1
CDR3nt: TGTGCCAGCAGCGTAGAACTAGCGGGAGATGAGCAGTTCTTC
CDR3aa: CASSVELAGDEQFF

v_gene: TRBV28
d_gene: -
abundance: -
j_gene: TRBJ2-7
CDR3nt: TGTGCCAGCAGTCCCCCTTTTAGCGAGCAGTACTTC
CDR3aa: CASSPPFSEQYF

v_gene: TRBV27
d_gene: -
abundance: -
j_gene: TRBJ2-3
CDR3nt: TGTGCCAGCAGTTTAACTATCCCCGGAATGGTGCTGCATTTT
CDR3aa: CASSLTIPGMVLHF

v_gene: TRBV20-1
d_gene: -
abundance: once
j_gene: TRBJ1-5
CDR3nt: TGCAGTGCTAGTAACTCCGGGTTCAATCAGCCCCAGCATTTT
CDR3aa: CSASNSGFNQPQHF

v_gene: TRBV7-8
d_gene: -
abundance: -
j_gene: TRBJ2-2
CDR3nt: TGTGCCAGCAGCTTAGCGCCTTGGGGGAGCCTCGGAGGGACCGGGGAGCTGTTTTTT
CDR3aa: CASSLAPWGSLGGTGELFF

v_gene: TRBV28
d_gene: -
abundance: -
j_gene: TRBJ2-7
CDR3nt: TGTGCCAGCAGTTTATCGGGACAGTTGTTTCCGGGAGGGCCCCTCTACGAGCAGTACTTC
CDR3aa: CASSLSGQLFPGGPLYEQYF

v_gene: TRBV5-1
d_gene: TRBD1
abundance: -
j_gene: TRBJ1-6
CDR3nt: TGCGCCAGCAGCCGGGAACAGGGGAGTACCTATAATTCACCCCTCCACTTT
CDR3aa: CASSREQGSTYNSPLHF

v_gene: TRBV19
d_gene: TRBD1
abundance: -
j_gene: TRBJ2-1
CDR3nt: TGTGCCAGCCGGGAGGAGGGACAGGGCGTGGGCCGAATATACAATGAGCAGTTCTTC
CDR3aa: CASREEGQGVGRIYNEQFF

v_gene: TRBV4-1
d_gene: -
abundance: -
j_gene: TRBJ1-4
CDR3nt: TGCGCCAGCAGCCAAGGATGGGCCCCTGGGGAAAAACTGTTTTTT
CDR3aa: CASSQGWAPGEKLFF

v_gene: TRBV5-1
d_gene: -
abundance: -
j_gene: TRBJ2-2
CDR3nt: TGCGCCAGCAGCTTGCGGTTAGTTCAGGGCACCGGGGAGCTGTTTTTT
CDR3aa: CASSLRLVQGTGELFF

v_gene: TRBV30
d_gene: -
abundance: -
j_gene: TRBJ2-7
CDR3nt: TGTGCCTGGAGTGTGCCCTACTCCTACGAGCAGTACTTC
CDR3aa: CAWSVPYSYEQYF

v_gene: TRBV24-1
d_gene: -
abundance: -
j_gene: TRBJ1-1
CDR3nt: TGTGCCACCAGTAGAGCCCCAGGGGAGAAAGCTTTCTTT
CDR3aa: CATSRAPGEKAFF

v_gene: TRBV28
d_gene: TRBD1
abundance: few
j_gene: TRBJ1-2
CDR3nt: TGTGCCAGCAGCCGTACAGGGGATACCTATGGCTACACCTTC
CDR3aa: CASSRTGDTYGYTF

v_gene: TRBV7-2
d_gene: TRBD1
abundance: once
j_gene: TRBJ1-5
CDR3nt: TGTGCCAGCAGCAGGGACAGGGGGCGGCAGCCCCAGCATTTT
CDR3aa: CASSRDRGRQPQHF

v_gene: TRBV5-5
d_gene: TRBD2
abundance: -
j_gene: TRBJ2-5
CDR3nt: TGTGCCAGCAGCTTGAGTGCCCTAGCCCGACTAGCGGGAGAAGGGGAGACCCAGTACTTC
CDR3aa: CASSLSALARLAGEGETQYF

v_gene: TRBV6-5
d_gene: -
abundance: -
j_gene: TRBJ1-5
CDR3nt: TGTGCCAGCAGTCCCAGCGGGCGCAATCAGCCCCAGCATTTT
CDR3aa: CASSPSGRNQPQHF

v_gene: TRBV4-1
d_gene: -
abundance: -
j_gene: TRBJ2-7
CDR3nt: TGCGCCAGCAGCCAAGTCCCGGGAGTATACGAGCAGTACTTC
CDR3aa: CASSQVPGVYEQYF

v_gene: TRBV5-1
d_gene: TRBD1
abundance: -
j_gene: TRBJ2-5
CDR3nt: TGCGCCAGCAGCTTGACAGGGGGAGAGACCCAGTACTTC
CDR3aa: CASSLTGGETQYF

v_gene: TRBV7-8
d_gene: -
abundance: -
j_gene: TRBJ1-5
CDR3nt: TGTGCCAGCAGCAAAGCGGGGGTACCACCCCAGCATTTT
CDR3aa: CASSKAGVPPQHF